The 15 T cell receptor beta chains given below trace back to one sample, sequenced in a study of vaccination and CD4 T cells after COVID-19. Sequencing of the DNA from cultured CD4+ T cells was carried out with the Oncomine TCR Beta short-read assay. The genomic DNA was obtained from cultured CD4+ T cells by extraction with the QIAamp micro DNA kit. Each CDR3 protein gets one entry after TCRdb re-called the PCR reads with MiXCR. This table has about 11,000 distinct CDR3 sequences, 30% to 40% appearing once. Antigens for these TCRs are unknown. Documented treatment: approximately 9-day PBMC culture with coronavirus spike peptide pools or control peptides (ViraFEST assay). Harvesting of the unexposed donor's CD4+ T cells predated the COVID-19 pandemic (2011-2018). Sequencing was performed on CD4+ T cells from blood, cultured in vitro. These receptors all come from a human donor in good health.

This chain links TRBV7-2 with TRBJ1-6, with TRBD1 as a possible D gene (5 bases). Trimming removed 8 bases at V and 7 bases at J, with 12 bases between. Germline CDR1 reads SGHTA; CDR2 reads FQGNSA. CDR3 length equals 13 residues. The CDR3 nucleotides read TGTGCCAGCGGGACGGCCGACAATTCACCCCTCCACTTT. Amino acid sequence: CASGTADNSPLHF.

V usage is TRBV28 and J usage is TRBJ1-5, with TRBD1 matching over 11 bases. Unmatched junction bases numbered 10, after V lost 6 bases and J lost 0 bases. The CDR3 runs 18 residues. Germline V gene data show CDR1 as MDHEN and CDR2 as SYDVKM. The CDR3 sequence: CASSSGTGGLYSNQPQHF. The CDR3, as DNA: TGTGCCAGCAGCTCCGGGACAGGGGGTCTCTATAGCAATCAGCCCCAGCATTTT.

This clonotype was detected only a few times. This sequence joins TRBV6-4 and TRBJ1-1, with D possibly matching TRBD1 (6 bases). The CDR3 sequence is 14 residues long. V lost 2 bases, J lost 7 bases, and 14 bases lay in between. CDR1 is MRHNA and CDR2 is SNTAGT in the germline V gene. The CDR3 sequence: CASSDGTRESEAFF. Written as DNA, the CDR3 is TGTGCCAGCAGTGACGGGACACGCGAAAGTGAAGCTTTCTTT.

This clonotype was observed a handful of times. The chain is built from TRBV7-2 and TRBJ2-5; 7 nucleotides line up with TRBD1. Germline CDR1 SGHTA, CDR2 FQGNSA. Trimming cost V 4 bases and J 2 bases; bases outside gene matches: 10. The CDR3 spans 16 residues. CDR3 sequence: CASSSKTGFWQETQYF. For the CDR3, the DNA is TGTGCCAGCAGCTCAAAGACAGGGTTTTGGCAAGAGACCCAGTACTTC.

The rearrangement links TRBV11-2 to TRBJ1-5; D possibly corresponds to TRBD1 (5 bases). CDR3 length: 19 residues. V was trimmed by 1 base and J by 1 base, leaving 20 bases between them. Germline assignment: CDR1 SGHAT and CDR2 FQNNGV. The CDR3: CASSLGIGDGLISNQPQHF. CDR3 bases: TGTGCCAGCAGCTTAGGTATAGGGGATGGCCTCATAAGCAATCAGCCCCAGCATTTT.

This clonotype was seen a few times. V usage is TRBV6-1 and J usage is TRBJ2-1, with 8 bases fitting TRBD2. V shed 7 bases, J shed 1 base, and the junction held 9 bases outside the gene matches. The CDR3 consists of 16 residues. From germline, CDR1 is MNHNS and CDR2 SASEGT. As DNA, the CDR3 is TGTGCCAGCATCCCGGGAGGGGTAGGGTCCTACAATGAGCAGTTCTTC. This encodes CASIPGGVGSYNEQFF.

In this sample, this clonotype turned up a few times. The V call is TRBV11-3, the J call TRBJ2-5; unclear D gene. The ends were cut back, 5 bases at V and 5 bases at J, with 18 bases in the middle. CDR3 length: 15 residues. The germline gives CDR1 SGHNT, CDR2 YENEEA. In nucleotides, the CDR3 is TGTGCCAGCAGCCCAGGTCTGGGTTTGGGGGAGACCCAGTACTTC. It translates to CASSPGLGLGETQYF.

CDR3 nucleotide sequence: TGCAGTGCTAGACCTCCAGACAGGGGTGGTGAAGCTTTCTTT. Its translation: CSARPPDRGGEAFF. This chain connects TRBV20-1 to TRBJ1-1, with 8 bases matching TRBD1. This CDR3 comprises 14 residues. Losses at the gene ends were 2 bases for V and 7 bases for J; bases not matched to a gene: 9. Germline-derived CDR1 and CDR2 are DFQATT and SNEGSKA (reference sequence).

V is TRBV20-1 and J is TRBJ1-2, with 8 bases that match TRBD1. Looked up from germline, CDR1 is DFQATT and CDR2 is SNEGSKA (reference sequence). This CDR3 is 15 amino acids long. V shed 4 bases, J shed 0 bases, and the junction held 7 bases outside the gene matches. The CDR3 bases are TGCAGTGCTACCATTCCGACAGGGGCTAACTATGGCTACACCTTC. Its protein is CSATIPTGANYGYTF.

This sequence joins TRBV27 and TRBJ1-5, with D possibly TRBD1 on 6 matching bases. V was trimmed by 4 bases and J by 3 bases, leaving 19 bases between them. This CDR3 is 17 amino acids long. CDR1 is MNHEY and CDR2 is SMNVEV in the germline V gene (reference sequence). The CDR3 here is CASSSEYGTKYNQPQHF. The DNA for the CDR3 is TGTGCCAGCAGTTCAGAATACGGGACAAAATACAATCAGCCCCAGCATTTT.

This clonotype showed up just a few times. The chain is built from TRBV6-5 and TRBJ2-3; 7 nucleotides line up with TRBD2. J lost 2 bases, V lost 0 bases, and 5 bases had no gene match. The length of the CDR3 is 16 residues. Germline CDR1 reads MNHEY; CDR2 reads SVGAGI. For the CDR3, the DNA is TGTGCCAGCAGTTACTCGATGCTAGCGGTCACAGATACGCAGTATTTT. Its protein product is CASSYSMLAVTDTQYF.

This chain uses TRBV7-2 with TRBJ2-7; D may correspond to TRBD1 or TRBD2 (5 bases each). Germline V gives CDR1 SGHTA, CDR2 FQGNSA. The length of the CDR3 is 15 residues. V was clipped by 7 bases and J by 5 bases, with 21 bases between them. The CDR3 bases are TGTGCCAGCACCTCCAGGGACGAGGGAAAGGACGAGCAGTACTTC. This encodes CASTSRDEGKDEQYF.

The CDR3 loop is CSASHTSGMADTQYF. CDR3 DNA sequence: TGCAGTGCTAGTCACACTAGCGGGATGGCAGATACGCAGTATTTT. J is TRBJ2-3 and V is TRBV20-1; the match to TRBD2 covers 10 bases. This CDR3 contains 15 residues. CDR1 DFQATT and CDR2 SNEGSKA come from the germline V gene (reference sequence). Trimming removed 3 bases from V and 4 bases from J; junction bases left unmatched: 7.

The chain links TRBV20-1 to TRBJ1-2; D unclear. Per germline, CDR1 DFQATT and CDR2 SNEGSKA (reference sequence). The germline V and J ends were trimmed by 1 base and 7 bases, with 16 bases remaining between them. The CDR3 sequence is 14 residues long. The CDR3 sequence: CSARAEDERGGYTF. CDR3 DNA: TGCAGTGCTAGAGCTGAGGACGAGCGGGGTGGCTACACCTTC.

The chain carries TRBV7-3 and TRBJ2-3; 14 nucleotides agree with TRBD2. The CDR3 is 16 residues long. CDR1 and CDR2 (germline): SGHTA, FQGTGA. With 2 bases clipped from V and 5 bases from J, the junction kept 3 bases outside the gene matches. The CDR3 region is CASSLLGLAGVDTQYF. The CDR3 DNA reads TGTGCCAGCAGCTTACTGGGACTAGCGGGAGTAGATACGCAGTATTTT.